This T cell receptor beta chain was recorded in a study of blood T cell repertoires in COVID-19. Source study methods: Reference gene primers were amplified, and this amplification served to estimate nucleated cell counts. Profiled with immunoSEQ multiplex PCR; TCRdb holds only in-frame clones, not every one. V and J calls plus clone size are reproduced from that table; the DNA served to infer D and trimming. The sample records 55,000 to 75,000 clones, 72% being singletons. The ends lost 6 bases at V and 3 bases at J; junction bases unmatched: 2. In germline, CDR1 is SGHTA, CDR2 FQGNSA. The CDR3 is made up of 12 amino acids. Seattle's enrolled individuals joined amid active infection and were then monitored longitudinally.

The clonotype comes from a woman in her 70s with COVID-19, enrolled during active disease. The sample consisted of peripheral blood. The chain links TRBV7-2 to TRBJ2-7, with TRBD2 matching over 7 bases. In nucleotides, the CDR3 is TGTGCCAGCAGTCCGGGGGGCTACGAGCAGTACTTC. As protein: CASSPGGYEQYF.